The rows below give T cell receptor beta chains drawn from one sample of a study of regulatory T cells in long-lasting Graves disease. TCRdb re-called the multiplex PCR reads through MiXCR, storing one row per CDR3 protein. Of some 200,000 distinct CDR3 sequences listed, around 19% are singletons. In addition, the sample was reused for a study of T cells in Graves' hyperthyroidism and ophthalmopathy.

Sequencing was performed on peripheral blood mononuclear cells (PBMCs), taken at new diagnosis, from a patient treated with antithyroid drugs. These receptors all stem from a woman in her 30s with Graves disease. Each CDR3 is given with its conserved first and last residue. The order of the fields is J gene, V gene, clone size, CDR3 protein. The size of a clone is reported for some rows only, either as once, few or many, or as a class for expanded clones.

TRBJ2-3	TRBV19	many	CASSMTGQEGSQYF
TRBJ1-5	TRBV29-1	few	CSVVERDQPQHF
TRBJ2-4	TRBV28	-	CASSLFGVAKNIQYF
TRBJ2-1	TRBV10-2	many	CASSEPTSGGVLGYEQFF
TRBJ2-1	TRBV18	-	CASSPLTGKIYNEQFF
TRBJ2-5	TRBV12-3/TRBV12-4	-	CASSYVQGHSQETQYF
TRBJ2-7	TRBV7-6	many	CASSPTGGLYEQYF
TRBJ2-3	TRBV27	many	CASSWKGRSTDTQYF
TRBJ2-1	TRBV28	-	CASRVLDRYNEQFF
TRBJ2-3	TRBV2	once	CASDFNRDTSTDTQYF
TRBJ2-3	TRBV10-3	many	CAISEYDGDTQYF
-	TRBV11-2	few	CASSPPRGTQYF
TRBJ2-7	TRBV6-2/TRBV6-3	many	CASSPAGGLTYEQYF
TRBJ2-3	TRBV6-2/TRBV6-3	-	CASSLLYGRTDTQYF
TRBJ2-1	TRBV7-7	many	CASSPLAGLGEQFF
TRBJ1-1	TRBV30	-	CARTKGYGTEAFF
TRBJ2-5	TRBV6-2/TRBV6-3	many	CASSPSDRPETQYF
TRBJ1-3	TRBV18	-	CASSPTGSGVSSGNTIYF
TRBJ2-2	TRBV6-2/TRBV6-3	many	CASTPWLAGAGELFF
TRBJ1-5	TRBV19	many	CASSIGEGNQPQHF
TRBJ1-2	TRBV6-1	many	CASRPDRDRAYGYTF
TRBJ2-3	TRBV12-3/TRBV12-4	many	CASSSTGGRPTDTQYF
TRBJ1-1	TRBV18	few	CASSPPANTEAFF
TRBJ2-7	TRBV19	-	CASNDGTSYEQYF
TRBJ2-7	TRBV20-1	many	CSARGSSGTVSYEQYF
TRBJ2-7	TRBV6-1	-	CASRFGVSYEQYF
TRBJ2-7	TRBV5-1	few	CAGSSTVTTYEQYF
TRBJ2-1	TRBV3-1	many	CASSEEGGAAYNEQFF
TRBJ1-1	TRBV9	many	CASSAYSRGGTEAFF
TRBJ2-3	TRBV19	many	CASSIDGANGDTQYF
TRBJ1-2	TRBV20-1	many	CSARDNWGQGSNYGYTF
TRBJ2-3	TRBV7-9	many	CASSLASGVSTDTQYF
TRBJ2-3	TRBV6-1	many	CASSGGSGGPDTQYF
TRBJ1-2	TRBV20-1	many	CSALPTTGTNYGYTF
TRBJ1-1	TRBV12-3/TRBV12-4	many	CASSLGQENTEAFF
TRBJ1-1	TRBV28	many	CASSSQGINTEAFF
TRBJ1-1	TRBV30	many	CARAKVWGTEAFF
TRBJ1-1	TRBV5-1	-	CASSMGQGALKEVPQF
TRBJ1-1	TRBV28	many	CASSPSIGTGNTEAFF
TRBJ1-4	TRBV18	many	CASSPPTQTTNEKLFF
TRBJ1-1	TRBV29-1	many	CSAKQGRTEAFF
TRBJ2-7	TRBV2	once	CASSQGTAPYEQYF
TRBJ1-1	TRBV19	many	CASTALLNTEAFF
TRBJ2-5	TRBV30	many	CAWTHGTSDAETQYF
TRBJ2-2	TRBV5-1	many	CASGPAPGSTGELFF
TRBJ2-1	TRBV24-1	-	CATSDSMAGGRHNEQFF
TRBJ1-1	TRBV2	once	CASSVGGGGLNTEAFF
TRBJ1-3	TRBV5-4	few	CASSSGRSTYSGNTIYF
TRBJ1-1	TRBV29-1	many	CSAIMAEAFF
TRBJ1-1	TRBV2	many	CASSEGAHTEAFF
TRBJ2-1	TRBV19	few	CASSPGLSYNEQFF
TRBJ1-2	TRBV18	many	CASAGQSNYGYTF
TRBJ2-2	TRBV30	many	CAWGGLAVTGELFF
TRBJ1-6	TRBV28	many	CASSFQGFGSPLHF
TRBJ2-4	TRBV6-1	many	CASSTLAVPPDRGENIQYF
TRBJ2-7	TRBV6-5	-	CASSSRGASYEQYF
TRBJ1-1	TRBV7-8	many	CASSLTAEAFF
TRBJ2-1	TRBV6-2/TRBV6-3	many	CASSYSTGGLGDEQFF
TRBJ2-3	TRBV5-4	-	CASGSDPGTQYF